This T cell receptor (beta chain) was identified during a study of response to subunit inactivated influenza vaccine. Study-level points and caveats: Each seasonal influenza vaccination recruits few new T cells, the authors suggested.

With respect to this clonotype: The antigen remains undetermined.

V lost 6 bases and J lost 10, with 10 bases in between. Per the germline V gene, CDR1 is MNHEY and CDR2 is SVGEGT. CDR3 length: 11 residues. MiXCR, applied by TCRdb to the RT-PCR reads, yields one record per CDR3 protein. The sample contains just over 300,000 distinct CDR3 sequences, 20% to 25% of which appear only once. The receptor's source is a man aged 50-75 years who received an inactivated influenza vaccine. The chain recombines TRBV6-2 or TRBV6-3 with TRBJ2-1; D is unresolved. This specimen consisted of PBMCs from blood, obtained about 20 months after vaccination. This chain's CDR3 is CASRRTKEQFF. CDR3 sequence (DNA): TGTGCCAGCAGACGGACGAAGGAGCAGTTCTTC.